This TCR beta chain appears in the sequencing data of a study of cytomegalovirus exposure and HLA in healthy donors (dated by TCRdb to 2015 to 2018). Some background on the complete study: An earlier analysis of approximately 640 of the donors reported more than 250 Gb of sequence data and 100 million to 140 million unique TCR beta sequences from 150 million to 200 million T cells. The study aimed to test whether signatures of past pathogen exposure could be identified by cataloging public T cell receptors. An early release that covered more than 550 HLA-typed donors contained approximately 320 gigabases of sequencing data and tens of millions of unique TCR sequences. Donor age, sex, ethnicity and CMV serostatus were collected together with the repertoire data. Using immunosequencing, the study profiled T cell repertoires from approximately 700 subjects and related those repertoires to cytomegalovirus serostatus. To decide whether each TCR beta V gene segment behaved as functional or pseudogenic, an earlier analysis of approximately 590 of the donors relied on high-throughput TCR beta sequencing. In a later genetic analysis, genome-wide SNP genotypes for about 65% of the roughly 670 donors were used, and that subset was treated as a discovery cohort. Among 398 genotyped donors of the cohort, an average of around 250,000 unique TCR beta nucleotide sequences was sequenced per donor, of which 15% to 20% were non-productive. Of the 398 genotyped donors, approximately 81% were placed in the genetic ancestry cluster associated with self-reported Caucasian donors. High-throughput TCR immunosequencing, statistical association of individual TCRs with disease status, and machine learning were combined to predict cytomegalovirus infection status. Typing coverage varied by locus: roughly 629-630 donors for A, B, C, DRB1 and DQB1; roughly 520 for DQA1; approximately 570 for DPA1; about 450 for DPB1. Besides the first cohort of more than 650 subjects, a separate validation cohort made up of 120 different subjects was used. HLA typing covered class I and class II loci at four-digit resolution. Every discovery cohort repertoire had been produced on one sequencing platform. In the later analysis, no new phenotypic data were used to find candidate immune exposures; instead, reliance was placed on TCR beta sequences and their occurrence across donors. Roughly 5 DR-DQ haplotypes were handled as single units for association and clustering, since linkage in the cohort was strong. In a later analysis, previously published TCR beta repertoires from hundreds of donors were re-analyzed and high-resolution HLA genotyping was added so that TCR occurrence patterns could be studied.

The cohort comprised hundreds of healthy bone marrow donors. All cohort members were sampled while nominally healthy, although unrecorded immune exposures were likely present. The donor tested CMV seronegative and was one of the 352 seronegative cohort members. Each donor provided a peripheral blood sample, and peripheral blood mononuclear cells were used for TCR beta sequencing. The Qiagen DNeasy Blood Extraction Kit was used to extract genomic DNA from the blood cell samples. Trimming at the junction amounts to 1 base on V and 8 bases on J, and the germline ends lie 9 bases apart. The CDR1 and CDR2 encoded by the germline V gene are MNHNS and SASEGT. Its CDR3 holds 13 amino acids, cysteine through phenylalanine. The only DNA kept is the CDR3, 39 bases in frame from the first base. A remark on this clone: This receptor's antigen is unknown.

Points the paper makes about the study in general: Only TCR beta chains were sequenced in this cohort, and the absence of alpha or paired-chain data limited detectable features. Correlated functional status among segregating V segments might reflect linkage disequilibrium, but an unknown experimental factor could not be ruled out. Because counts were too low, about 15 rarely observed V segments, including chromosome 9 orphons, were left out of the earlier analysis of 587 of the donors. A group of highly shared sequence variants was considered likely to be a technical artifact of the sequencing pipeline. At a false discovery rate of 0.05, a later analysis linked 16,951 TCR beta sequences to specific HLA alleles. A further reported finding was that TCR beta sequences accurately predicted the HLA-A and HLA-B alleles for most subjects in the first cohort. Cytomegalovirus status was reported to be diagnosed by the classifier with high specificity and sensitivity in both the original and validation cohorts. An association between a missense DCLRE1C variant and V-gene and J-gene trimming of TCR beta chains was found in a later genetic analysis and replicated in an independent cohort. According to a later analysis, TCR association rates differed among HLA loci, with DRB1 alleles showing the most associated TCRs and HLA-C alleles showing the fewest. Assigning TCR associations to individual alleles was difficult when HLA alleles, especially DR and DQ, strongly co-occurred. Compared with the roughly 670-donor mean, donors in an Asian-associated ancestry cluster had fewer N-insertions in productive TCRs, according to a later genetic analysis. A later analysis found that HLA-associated TCR beta chains were more clonally expanded and had lower generation probabilities than equally common non-associated chains. The authors suggested that the approach could potentially be generalized to other disease states and immunological phenotypes. Most TCR sequences were seen in very few donors, while some public TCRs were found in many individuals. For the cohort, immune exposure information was limited to CMV serostatus. Some IMGT-functional V segments, including TRBV6-2 and TRBV6-3, could not be told apart with the 87-base-pair reads, so those segments were excluded. A later analysis found that most CMV-associated TCR beta chains appeared HLA-restricted, with HLA associations seemingly driven largely by CMV exposure. Because HLA typing was unavailable for some donors at each locus, only the typed subset was used in association tests. In an earlier analysis of some 540 of the donors, most TCR beta V segments appeared in productive rearrangements about 90% or about 30% of the time, broadly matching IMGT annotations. In the study, some 160 TCR beta chains were listed as associated with cytomegalovirus. Three of the identified cytomegalovirus-associated TCR beta chains were confirmed in vitro to be specific for cytomegalovirus antigens. Several of the top co-occurrence clusters appeared to be linked to parvovirus B19, influenza, CMV and Epstein-Barr virus, according to a later analysis. Sequencing depth was assumed to be roughly uniform across donors in the presence/absence analyses, though that assumption may not hold.

Library preparation employed the immunoSEQ multiplex PCR assay. For the multiplex PCR, a mixture combining 60 forward primers for TCR Vbeta segments and 13 reverse primers for TCR Jbeta segments was used. A multiplex PCR assay on genomic DNA amplified the CDR3 region of rearranged TCR beta genes. On the Illumina HiSeq System, the amplified TCR beta libraries were sequenced as 87-base-pair reads. Under the source paper's analysis protocol: Across the 500 to 750 repertoires, a later analysis counted approximately 75 million unique TCR beta chains, 9 million to 14 million of which were shared by at least two donors. A nearest-neighbor algorithm error-corrected the raw reads and collapsed the reads into unique sequences, merging closely related sequences to remove PCR and sequencing errors. To assign V, D and J gene segments, CDR3 sequences were aligned to IMGT reference sequences. For a sequence to be retained, a match of at least six nucleotides to both a V gene segment and a J gene segment was required. Rearrangements were called productive when the CDR3 lacked stop codons and stayed in frame with V and J; all others were non-productive. CDR3 was defined by IMGT convention, running from the second conserved V-encoded cysteine to the conserved J-encoded phenylalanine. In an earlier analysis of more than 550 of the donors, sequences lacking an unambiguous match to a single V gene segment were excluded. An earlier analysis of fewer than 750 of the donors classified V segments as functional when productive rearrangements were above 56.7% and as segregating when the standard deviation between donors was above 5%. To diagnose cytomegalovirus status from the catalog of TCR beta chain sequences, a statistical classification framework was built. A later analysis assigned V and J genes by comparing TCR nucleotide sequences with IMGT/GENE-DB human TR gene sequences. A later analysis assigned CDR3 sequences and most-parsimonious VDJ recombination scenarios with the TCRdist pipeline. In a later analysis, every TCR beta chain was defined by the combination of its CDR3 amino acid sequence and its V-gene family, and reads without a unique V-gene family were dropped. In a later analysis, around 600 highly shared, low-generation-probability nucleotide sequences were removed to address suspected cross-contamination and a sequencing artifact. In a later analysis, a clonal expansion index was calculated for each public chain from normalized within-repertoire ranks of inferred template counts. A later analysis computed generation probabilities with a VDJ recombination model fitted to out-of-frame rearrangements, and checked the results against IGoR. In a later analysis, hypergeometric tests were used to score TCR-TCR, TCR-HLA and TCR-CMV co-occurrence, with a repertoire-size bias correction applied to TCR pairs. In a later analysis, false discovery rates were estimated by permuting HLA or CMV assignments 20 times. In a later analysis, co-occurring TCRs were grouped with DBSCAN, and TCRdist sequence similarity was added when clustering was performed within HLA-allele-positive subsets. Co-occurrence clustering excluded repertoires with fewer than 30,000 or more than 120,000 public chains, plus five with anomalous nucleotide sharing. This is the immuneACCESS table as TCRdb keeps it, with only in-frame sequences that have V and J called. A part of the clones is gone; compared with another copy, unresolved V genes explain less than half, and the rest is unexplained. V and J calls and clone size are given by that table; D and trimming were obtained from the DNA. This sample's clone table shows under 200,000 clones. The ten top clones hold around 1.9% of the sample.

Recombination connected TRBV6-1 to TRBJ2-1; there is no confident call for the D gene. Sequencing was carried out using PBMCs. The source is a man aged 30 to 45 in good health and CMV-seronegative. CDR3 loop: CASSEVPSDEQFF. At the DNA level, the sequence is TGTGCCAGCAGTGAAGTTCCGTCCGATGAGCAGTTCTTC.